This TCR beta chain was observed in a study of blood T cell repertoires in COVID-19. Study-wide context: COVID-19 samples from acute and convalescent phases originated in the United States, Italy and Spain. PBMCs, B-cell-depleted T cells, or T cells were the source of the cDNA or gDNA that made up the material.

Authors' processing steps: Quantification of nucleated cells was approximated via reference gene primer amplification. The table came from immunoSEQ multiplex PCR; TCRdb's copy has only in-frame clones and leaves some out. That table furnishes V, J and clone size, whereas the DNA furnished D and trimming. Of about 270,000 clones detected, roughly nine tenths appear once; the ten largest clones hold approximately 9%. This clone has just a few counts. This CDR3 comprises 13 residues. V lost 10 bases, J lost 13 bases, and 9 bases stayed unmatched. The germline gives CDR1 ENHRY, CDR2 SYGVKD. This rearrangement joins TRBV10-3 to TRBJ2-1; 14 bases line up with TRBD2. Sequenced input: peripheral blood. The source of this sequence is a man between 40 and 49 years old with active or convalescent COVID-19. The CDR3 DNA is TGTGCCACCGGACTAGCGGGAGGCCCGAGTCAGTTCTTC. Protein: CATGLAGGPSQFF.